A single sample is the source of the 22 T cell receptor beta chains below, sequenced in a study of blood T cell repertoires in COVID-19. Assay used: immunoSEQ multiplex PCR; TCRdb lists only in-frame clones, some missing. The table includes fewer than 500,000 clones, around 90% detected once. Sequences were obtained from peripheral blood. Receptor source: a man aged 18 to 30 with COVID-19, enrolled during active disease.

V gene TRBV7-6 combines with J gene TRBJ2-3; 8 bases agree with TRBD1. This CDR3 spans 14 amino acids. Looked up from germline, CDR1 is SGHVS and CDR2 is FNYEAQ. J lost 5 bases, V lost 2 bases, and 3 bases had no gene match. The CDR3 spells CASSLQGAVDTQYF. CDR3 sequence (DNA): TGTGCCAGCAGCTTACAGGGGGCCGTAGATACGCAGTATTTT.

This clone was seen a single time. The genes are TRBV27 and TRBJ2-7, with 8 nucleotides matching TRBD1. Per germline, CDR1 MNHEY and CDR2 SMNVEV (reference sequence). V lost 5 bases, J lost 0 bases, and 9 bases stayed unmatched. This CDR3 spans 16 amino acids. CDR3 DNA: TGTGCCAGCAGTCGGCAGTGGGACAGGAGCTCCTACGAGCAGTACTTC. It is translated as CASSRQWDRSSYEQYF.

The V and J genes are TRBV7-3 and TRBJ2-1; 15 nucleotides align to TRBD2. This CDR3 spans 19 amino acids. Per germline, CDR1 SGHTA and CDR2 FQGTGA. Trimming took 2 bases from V and 1 from J; bases not matched to a gene: 6. The CDR3 sequence is CASSLYGTSGRNSYNEQFF. The CDR3 DNA follows: TGTGCCAGCAGCTTATACGGGACTAGCGGGAGGAATTCCTACAATGAGCAGTTCTTC.

The rearrangement joins TRBV3-1 (or the pseudogene TRBV3-2) to TRBJ2-1, with 9 bases matching TRBD2. Per germline, CDR1 LGHDT and CDR2 YNNKEL (reference sequence). The CDR3 consists of 15 residues. V lost 3 bases, J lost 9 bases, and 9 bases stayed unmatched. The DNA for the CDR3 is TGTGCCAGCAGCCATCCCGGGACTAGCATAGGTGAGCAGTTCTTC. Amino acids: CASSHPGTSIGEQFF.

The chain combines TRBV2 with TRBJ2-1; 7 bases fit TRBD1. CDR1 is SNHLY and CDR2 is FYNNEI in the germline V gene. The CDR3 is 14 amino acids. With 2 bases clipped from V and 6 bases from J, the junction kept 4 bases outside the gene matches. The CDR3 spells CASSERRQGNEQFF. In DNA form, the CDR3 reads TGTGCCAGCAGTGAAAGAAGACAGGGCAATGAGCAGTTCTTC.

This clone was seen only once. The rearrangement joins TRBV7-9 to TRBJ2-7; TRBD1 aligns across 11 bases. The germline gives CDR1 SEHNR, CDR2 FQNEAQ (reference sequence). V lost 5 bases and J lost 4; bases outside the gene matches: 7. The CDR3 consists of 15 residues. As DNA, the CDR3 is TGTGCCAGCAGCCGCAAGGACAGGGGGCGGTACGAGCAGTACTTC. Translated: CASSRKDRGRYEQYF.

V usage is TRBV5-1 and J usage is TRBJ2-1; maybe TRBD2 (6 bases). This CDR3 contains 15 residues. Deletions cut 4 bases from V and 7 bases from J, with 18 bases between. Germline V gene sequence: CDR1 SGHRS, CDR2 YFSETQ. CDR3: CASSGGDPRINEQFF. CDR3 nucleotide sequence: TGCGCCAGCAGCGGCGGGGACCCCCGGATAAATGAGCAGTTCTTC.

The J gene is TRBJ2-7, the V gene TRBV7-9; TRBD2 aligns across 9 bases. Germline lookup yields CDR1 SEHNR and CDR2 FQNEAQ (reference sequence). V shed 5 bases and J 4 bases; nucleotides not matched to a gene: 3. CDR3 length equals 13 residues. The CDR3 sequence is CASSPTSGYEQYF. In DNA form, the CDR3 reads TGTGCCAGCAGCCCGACTAGCGGATACGAGCAGTACTTC.

CDR3 sequence reads: CASRQGARDSPLHF. CDR3 nucleotide sequence: TGTGCCAGCAGACAGGGGGCTAGAGATTCACCCCTCCACTTT. V usage is TRBV6-5 and J usage is TRBJ1-6; 9 positions agree with TRBD1. This CDR3 is built from 14 residues. J gave up 8 bases and V 6 bases, and 5 bases lay outside the gene matches. Germline assignment: CDR1 MNHEY and CDR2 SVGAGI.

The sample holds one count of this clone. The J gene is TRBJ2-2, the V gene TRBV5-5; 9 positions agree with TRBD1. Germline V gene data show CDR1 as SGHKS and CDR2 as YYEKEE (reference sequence). The CDR3 length is 16 residues. Trimming cost V 4 bases and J 6 bases; bases outside gene matches: 10. The CDR3 nucleotides read TGTGCCAGCAGCCTCACGGGACAGGGAATTTCCGGGGAGCTGTTTTTT. Translation gives CASSLTGQGISGELFF.

The chain couples TRBV12-3 or TRBV12-4 to TRBJ1-6, with D possibly matching TRBD1 (5 bases). The CDR3 contains 13 residues. Between the trimmed V and J ends, which lost 4 bases and 4 bases, there was a span of 5 bases. The CDR3 loop is CASSYRYNSPLHF. CDR3 DNA sequence: TGTGCCAGCAGTTACAGGTATAATTCACCCCTCCACTTT.

This clone has a single count. V gene TRBV27 combines with J gene TRBJ1-2; 7 nucleotides align to TRBD1. J lost 3 bases, V lost 6 bases, and 7 bases had no gene match. The germline CDR1 and CDR2 sequences are MNHEY and SMNVEV (reference sequence). The CDR3 contains 14 residues. The CDR3 protein is CASSPAGGDYGYTF. The CDR3 DNA reads TGTGCCAGCAGCCCAGCAGGGGGAGACTATGGCTACACCTTC.

The chain's CDR3 is CASSKSRGRIETEAFF. The CDR3 region has the DNA TGTGCCAGTAGTAAATCCAGGGGGCGAATTGAGACTGAAGCTTTCTTT. The chain joins TRBV19 to TRBJ1-1; 8 nucleotides line up with TRBD1. The CDR3 is 16 amino acids. J gave up 5 bases and V 4 bases, and 12 bases lay outside the gene matches. Per germline, CDR1 LNHDA and CDR2 SQIVND (reference sequence).

CDR3 in amino acids: CASSLSGGALETQYF. CDR3 DNA: TGTGCCAGCAGTTTAAGCGGGGGGGCTTTGGAGACCCAGTACTTC. The rearrangement joins TRBV6-5 to TRBJ2-5; 10 bases are shared with TRBD2. Germline V gives CDR1 MNHEY, CDR2 SVGAGI. The junction had 7 bases not matched to a gene; V was cut back by 4 bases and J by 5 bases. The CDR3 runs 15 residues.

The V gene is TRBV4-2, the J gene TRBJ2-7, with 10 bases identical to TRBD2. The length of the CDR3 is 16 residues. CDR1 and CDR2 from the germline V gene are LGHNA and YNFKEQ. V trimming: 2 bases; J trimming: 2 bases; junction bases outside the gene matches: 6. CDR3: CASSQHSGGSTYEQYF. The CDR3 DNA reads as TGTGCCAGCAGCCAACATAGCGGGGGGTCTACCTACGAGCAGTACTTC.

This clone has more than one count but fewer than ten. The V call is TRBV19, the J call TRBJ1-5, with TRBD1 as a possible D gene (6 bases). This CDR3 has 13 residues. Trimming cost V 10 bases and J 1 base, with 11 bases left between them. From germline, CDR1 is LNHDA and CDR2 SQIVND (reference sequence). The CDR3 sequence is CATRGTSNQPQHF. The DNA for the CDR3 is TGTGCCACCAGGGGTACCAGCAATCAGCCCCAGCATTTT.

The V call is TRBV24-1, the J call TRBJ2-2; D gene unclear. V gave up 2 bases and J gave up 3 bases, with 3 bases separating them. Germline V gene lookup returns CDR1 KGHDR and CDR2 SFDVKD. The CDR3 spans 13 residues. CDR3 protein: CATSDSYTGELFF. The DNA of the CDR3 is TGTGCCACCAGTGATTCTTACACCGGGGAGCTGTTTTTT.

The chain is built from TRBV3-1 (or the pseudogene TRBV3-2) and TRBJ1-4, with 9 positions matching TRBD1. From germline, CDR1 is LGHDT and CDR2 YNNKEL (reference sequence). V was clipped by 8 bases and J by 8 bases; unmatched bases: 3. CDR3 length equals 12 residues. Here the CDR3 DNA reads TGTGCCAGCGGGACAGGGAGGGAAAAACTGTTTTTT. This codes for CASGTGREKLFF.

The V and J genes are TRBV19 and TRBJ1-2; 9 bases match TRBD1. Trimming removed 4 bases from V and 3 bases from J; junction bases left unmatched: 3. The CDR3 length is 14 residues. Per germline, CDR1 LNHDA and CDR2 SQIVND (reference sequence). The CDR3 loop is CASSSTGGDYGYTF. The DNA for the CDR3 is TGTGCCAGTAGTAGCACAGGGGGCGACTATGGCTACACCTTC. The whole variable domain, remainder taken from reference TRBV19 and TRBJ1-2, is DGGITQSPKYLFRKEGQNVTLSCEQNLNHDAMYWYRQDPGQGLRLIYYSQIVNDFQKGDIAEGYSVSREKKESFPLTVTSAQKNPTAFYLCASSSTGGDYGYTFGSGTRLTVV.

This clone occurred once. This sequence joins TRBV12-3 or TRBV12-4 and TRBJ2-4, with 7 bases fitting TRBD1. This CDR3 is 11 amino acids long. V dropped 6 bases and J dropped 9; count of bases not matched to a gene: 2. CDR3 nucleotide sequence: TGTGCCAGCAGCCGACAGGGCATTCAGTACTTC. Its translation: CASSRQGIQYF.

As for this clone: Because the CDR3 is missing its conserved closing phenylalanine or tryptophan, this is likely a read error. The limits of the CDR3 on the DNA are not certain, so only TCRdb's listed CDR3 is given. V usage is TRBV5-3 and J usage is TRBJ1-2; the table names TRBD1, a call not compared with the DNA. TRBV5-3 falls under the ORF class, with uncertain function. The CDR3 totals 9 residues, both ends included. Here the CDR3 reads CARSSRQRL.

The chain links TRBV7-9 to TRBJ2-1, with D perhaps matching TRBD1 (5 bases). Germline loops: CDR1 SEHNR, CDR2 FQNEAQ (reference sequence). The CDR3 is 16 residues long. The V and J ends lost 2 bases and 4 bases respectively, with 15 bases between them. The CDR3 nucleotides read TGTGCCAGCAGCTTATACTACCAGGGCCGGTACAATGAGCAGTTCTTC. It yields the protein CASSLYYQGRYNEQFF.